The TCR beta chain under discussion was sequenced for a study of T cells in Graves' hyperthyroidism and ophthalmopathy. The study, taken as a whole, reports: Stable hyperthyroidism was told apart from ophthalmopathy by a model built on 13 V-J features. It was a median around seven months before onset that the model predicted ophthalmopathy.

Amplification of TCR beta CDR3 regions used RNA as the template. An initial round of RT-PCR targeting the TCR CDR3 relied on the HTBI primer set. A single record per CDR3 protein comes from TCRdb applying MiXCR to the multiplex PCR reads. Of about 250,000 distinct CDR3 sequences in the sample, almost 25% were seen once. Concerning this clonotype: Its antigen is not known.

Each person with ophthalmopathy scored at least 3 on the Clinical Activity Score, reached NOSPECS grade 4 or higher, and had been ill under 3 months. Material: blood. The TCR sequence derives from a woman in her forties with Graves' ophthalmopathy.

The CDR3 is CATSDFRSETGLYEQYF. The CDR3 DNA is TGTGCCACCAGTGATTTTCGCTCCGAGACAGGGCTTTACGAGCAGTACTTC. The chain recombines TRBV24-1 with TRBJ2-7; 7 bases match TRBD1. V shed 1 base and J 4 bases; nucleotides not matched to a gene: 12. The CDR3 runs 17 residues. CDR1 is KGHDR and CDR2 is SFDVKD in the germline V gene.